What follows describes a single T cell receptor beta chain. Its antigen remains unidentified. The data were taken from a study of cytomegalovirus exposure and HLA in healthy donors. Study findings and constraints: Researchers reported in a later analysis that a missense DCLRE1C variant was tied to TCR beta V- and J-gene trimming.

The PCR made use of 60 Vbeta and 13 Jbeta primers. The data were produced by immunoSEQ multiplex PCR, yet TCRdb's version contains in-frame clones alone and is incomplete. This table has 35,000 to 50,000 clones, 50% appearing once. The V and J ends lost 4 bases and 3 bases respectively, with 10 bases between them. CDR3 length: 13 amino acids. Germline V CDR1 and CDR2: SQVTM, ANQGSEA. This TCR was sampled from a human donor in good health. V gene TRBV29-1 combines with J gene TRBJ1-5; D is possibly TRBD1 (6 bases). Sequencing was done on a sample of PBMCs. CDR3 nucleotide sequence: TGCAGCGTTGTAACAGGGAACAATCAGCCCCAGCATTTT. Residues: CSVVTGNNQPQHF.